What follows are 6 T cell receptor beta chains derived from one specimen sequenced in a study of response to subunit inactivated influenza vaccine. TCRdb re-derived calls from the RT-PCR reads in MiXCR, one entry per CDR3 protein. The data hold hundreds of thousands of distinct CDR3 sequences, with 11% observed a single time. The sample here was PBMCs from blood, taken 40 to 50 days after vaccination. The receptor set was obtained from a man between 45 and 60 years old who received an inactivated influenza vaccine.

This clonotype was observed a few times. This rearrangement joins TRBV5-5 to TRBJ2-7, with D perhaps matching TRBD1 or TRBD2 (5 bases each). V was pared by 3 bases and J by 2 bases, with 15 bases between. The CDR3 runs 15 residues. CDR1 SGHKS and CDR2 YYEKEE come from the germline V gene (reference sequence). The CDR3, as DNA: TGTGCCAGCAGCTCGGGGACGTCGGAAACCTACGAGCAGTACTTC. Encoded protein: CASSSGTSETYEQYF.

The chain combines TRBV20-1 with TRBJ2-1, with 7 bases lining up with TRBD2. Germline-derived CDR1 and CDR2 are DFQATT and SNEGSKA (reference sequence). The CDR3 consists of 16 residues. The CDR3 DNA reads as TGCAGCACTCTCGCAAGGGGCGGGAGTTCCTACAATGAGCAGTTCTTC. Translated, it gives CSTLARGGSSYNEQFF.

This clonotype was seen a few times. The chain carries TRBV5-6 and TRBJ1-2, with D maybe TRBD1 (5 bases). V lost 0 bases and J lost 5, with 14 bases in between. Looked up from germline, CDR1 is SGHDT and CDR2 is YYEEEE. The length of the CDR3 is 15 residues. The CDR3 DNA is TGTGCCAGCAGCTTGGTGACGGGACCATCGTATGGCTACACCTTC. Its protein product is CASSLVTGPSYGYTF.

The CDR3 nucleotides are TGTGCCAGCAGCCAACGGACAGGGGATAAGAGCTCTGGGGCCAACGTCCTGACTTTC. Its translation: CASSQRTGDKSSGANVLTF. The rearrangement links TRBV7-8 to TRBJ2-6, with TRBD1 identical over 9 bases. Per the germline V gene, CDR1 is SGHVS and CDR2 is FQNEAQ. The CDR3 loop spans 19 amino acids. After removal of 5 bases from V and 0 bases from J, the junction contained 11 bases not matched to a gene.

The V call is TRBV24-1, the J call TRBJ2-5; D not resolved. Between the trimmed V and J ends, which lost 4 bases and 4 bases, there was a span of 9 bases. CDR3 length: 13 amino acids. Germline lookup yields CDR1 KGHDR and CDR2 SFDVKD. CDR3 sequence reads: CATSDPSVETQYF. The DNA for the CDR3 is TGTGCCACCAGTGACCCGAGTGTAGAGACCCAGTACTTC.

This CDR3 reads CASSATGSSGELFF. CDR3 DNA sequence: TGCGCCAGCAGTGCTACAGGTTCTTCCGGGGAGCTGTTTTTT. V usage is TRBV5-1 and J usage is TRBJ2-2; perhaps TRBD1 as D (5 bases). V was clipped by 5 bases and J by 6 bases, with 14 bases between them. Germline lookup yields CDR1 SGHRS and CDR2 YFSETQ. The CDR3 length is 14 residues.